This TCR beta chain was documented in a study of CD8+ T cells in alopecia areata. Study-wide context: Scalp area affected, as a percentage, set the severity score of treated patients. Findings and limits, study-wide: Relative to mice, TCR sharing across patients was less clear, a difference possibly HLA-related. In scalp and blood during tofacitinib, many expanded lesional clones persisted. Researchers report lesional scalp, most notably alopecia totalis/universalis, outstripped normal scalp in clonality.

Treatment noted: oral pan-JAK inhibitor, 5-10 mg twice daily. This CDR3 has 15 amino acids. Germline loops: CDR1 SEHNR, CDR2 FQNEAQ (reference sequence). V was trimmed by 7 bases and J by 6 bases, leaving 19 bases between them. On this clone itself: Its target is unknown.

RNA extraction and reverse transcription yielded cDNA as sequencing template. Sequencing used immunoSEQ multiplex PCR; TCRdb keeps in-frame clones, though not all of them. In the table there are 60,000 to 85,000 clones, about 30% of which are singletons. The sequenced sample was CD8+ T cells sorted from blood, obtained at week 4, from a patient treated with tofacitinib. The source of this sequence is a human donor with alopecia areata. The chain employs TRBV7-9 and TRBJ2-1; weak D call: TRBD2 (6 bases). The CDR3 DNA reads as TGTGCCAGCAACCCCGGTTTAGCGGATAGCAATGAGCAGTTCTTC. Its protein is CASNPGLADSNEQFF.